This TCR beta chain was captured by sequencing in a study of blood T cell repertoires in COVID-19. Study in general: Collection of acute and convalescent COVID-19 samples took place in the United States, Italy and Spain. From T cells, B-cell-depleted T cells, or PBMCs came the material, which was cDNA or gDNA.

Source study methods: Amplifying reference gene primers gave estimates of nucleated cell counts. Sequencing used immunoSEQ multiplex PCR; TCRdb keeps in-frame clones, though not all of them. Clone size and V and J calls were adopted from that table, with D and trimming inferred from the DNA. The table lists approximately 69,000 clones, 79% of them singletons, with approximately 15% in the top ten. Germline-derived CDR1 and CDR2 are SSHAT and FNYEAQ (reference sequence). This CDR3 has 18 residues. Remarks on this clone: The junction does not match germline at one end; this may be a read error.

The chain employs TRBV7-7 and TRBJ1-1; TRBD1 is a possible D gene (5 bases). This clonotype was obtained from a man aged 60-69 years with acute or convalescent COVID-19. Sequencing input: peripheral blood. The CDR3 sequence is CASSPWMDTDDLNTEAFF. CDR3 in DNA: TGTGCTAGCAGCCCCTGGATGGACACCGACGACTTGAACACTGAAGCTTTCTTT. Looking up the rest from reference TRBV7-7 and TRBJ1-1 gives the full variable domain: GAGVSQSPRYKVTKRGQDVTLRCDPISSHATLYWYQQALGQGPEFLTYFNYEAQPDKSGLPSDRFSAERPEGSISTLTIQRTEQRDSAMYRCASSPWMDTDDLNTEAFFGQGTRLTVV.